The text below deals with one T cell receptor (beta chain). Its antigen is not identified. Germline V gene data show CDR1 as SQVTM and CDR2 as ANQGSEA. CDR3 length equals 12 residues. This sample was taken from a study of blood T cells in healthy people across ages. Combining a sample-barcoded 5' primer with a J-beta primer mix, a second PCR ran for roughly 7 to 11 cycles. Every molecule of cDNA carried a tag from a template-switch adaptor with 12 random nucleotides. TCRdb passed the 5' RACE reads through MiXCR, listing each CDR3 protein once. In the table there are 1.5 million to 2 million distinct CDR3 sequences, roughly two fifths of which are singletons. Whole-study results and caveats: Diversity estimated from one million T cells was considered an underestimate. Fewer expanded clones and more diversity marked long-lived versus aged donors.

Total RNA extracted from each sample amounted to at least 5 micrograms. The V and J genes are TRBV29-1 and TRBJ1-2; TRBD1 aligns across 7 bases. The sequence was collected from a human donor in good health. Sequencing input: blood. CDR3 nucleotides: TGCGCCACCACGGGACAGCGGGATGGCTACACCTTC. This encodes CATTGQRDGYTF.